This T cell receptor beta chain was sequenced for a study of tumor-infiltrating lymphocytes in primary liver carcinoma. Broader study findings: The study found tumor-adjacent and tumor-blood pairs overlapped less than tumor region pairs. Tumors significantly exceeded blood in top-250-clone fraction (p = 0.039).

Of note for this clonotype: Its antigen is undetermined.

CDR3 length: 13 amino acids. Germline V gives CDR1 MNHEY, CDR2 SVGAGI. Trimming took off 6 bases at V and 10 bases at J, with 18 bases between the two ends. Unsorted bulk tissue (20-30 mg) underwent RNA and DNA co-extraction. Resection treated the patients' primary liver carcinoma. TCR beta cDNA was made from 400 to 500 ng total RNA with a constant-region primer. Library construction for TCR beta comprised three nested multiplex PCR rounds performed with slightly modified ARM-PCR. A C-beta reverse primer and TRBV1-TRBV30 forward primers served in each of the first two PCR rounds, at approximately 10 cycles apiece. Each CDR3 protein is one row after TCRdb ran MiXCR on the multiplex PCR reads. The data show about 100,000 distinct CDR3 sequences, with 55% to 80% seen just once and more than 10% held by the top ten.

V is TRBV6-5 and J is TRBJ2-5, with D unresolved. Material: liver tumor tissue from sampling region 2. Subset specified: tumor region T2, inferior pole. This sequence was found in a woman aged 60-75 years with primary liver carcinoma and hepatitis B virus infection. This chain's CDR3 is CASRWTLEKIQYF. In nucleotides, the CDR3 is TGTGCCAGCAGATGGACGCTGGAAAAGATCCAGTACTTC.